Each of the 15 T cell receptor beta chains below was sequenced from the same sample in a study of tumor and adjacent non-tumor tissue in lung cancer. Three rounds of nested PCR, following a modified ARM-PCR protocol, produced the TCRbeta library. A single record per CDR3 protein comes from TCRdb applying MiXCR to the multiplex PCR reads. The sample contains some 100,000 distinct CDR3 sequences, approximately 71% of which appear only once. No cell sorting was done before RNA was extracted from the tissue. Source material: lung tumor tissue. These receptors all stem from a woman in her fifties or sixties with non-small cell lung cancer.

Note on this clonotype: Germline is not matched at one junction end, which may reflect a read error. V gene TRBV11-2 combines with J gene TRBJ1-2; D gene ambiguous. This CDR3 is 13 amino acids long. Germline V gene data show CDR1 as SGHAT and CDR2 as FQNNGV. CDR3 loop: CASSAFRGGGYIF. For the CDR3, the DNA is TGTGCCAGCAGCGCCTTCAGAGGCGGTGGCTACATCTTC.

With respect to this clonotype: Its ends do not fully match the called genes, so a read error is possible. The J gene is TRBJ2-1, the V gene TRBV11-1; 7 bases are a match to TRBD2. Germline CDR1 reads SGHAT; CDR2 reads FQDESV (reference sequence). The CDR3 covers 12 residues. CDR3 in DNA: TGTACCAGCAGCCTAGGACTAGGTGTTCAGTTCTTC. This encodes CTSSLGLGVQFF.

The CDR3 is CSAQTWNPYEQYF. In DNA, the CDR3 is TGCAGCGCCCAAACCTGGAATCCCTACGAGCAGTACTTC. The gene calls are TRBV29-1 and TRBJ2-7; D uncertain. The CDR3 covers 13 residues. CDR1 and CDR2 from the germline V gene are SQVTM and ANQGSEA. Trimming cost V 7 bases and J 2 bases, with 15 bases left between them.

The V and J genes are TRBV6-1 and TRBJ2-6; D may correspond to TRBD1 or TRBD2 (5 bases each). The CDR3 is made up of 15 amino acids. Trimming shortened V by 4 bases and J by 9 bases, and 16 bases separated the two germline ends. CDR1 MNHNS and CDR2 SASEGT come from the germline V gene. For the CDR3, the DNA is TGTGCCAGCAGTGTAGAGGGATCCAGGGTCAACGTCCTGACTTTC. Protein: CASSVEGSRVNVLTF.

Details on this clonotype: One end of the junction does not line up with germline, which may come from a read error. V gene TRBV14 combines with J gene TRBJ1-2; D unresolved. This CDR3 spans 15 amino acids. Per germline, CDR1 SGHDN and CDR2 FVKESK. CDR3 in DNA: TGTGTCAGCAGCCAAGATATGAGGCAGCGCTCTGGCTACACCTTC. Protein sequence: CVSSQDMRQRSGYTF.

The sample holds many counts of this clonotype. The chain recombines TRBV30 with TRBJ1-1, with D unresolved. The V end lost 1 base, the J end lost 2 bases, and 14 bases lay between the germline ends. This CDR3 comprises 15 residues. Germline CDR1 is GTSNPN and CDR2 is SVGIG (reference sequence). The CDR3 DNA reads TGTGCCTGGAGTGGAAAATACTCGGGAAACACTGAAGCTTTCTTT. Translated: CAWSGKYSGNTEAFF.

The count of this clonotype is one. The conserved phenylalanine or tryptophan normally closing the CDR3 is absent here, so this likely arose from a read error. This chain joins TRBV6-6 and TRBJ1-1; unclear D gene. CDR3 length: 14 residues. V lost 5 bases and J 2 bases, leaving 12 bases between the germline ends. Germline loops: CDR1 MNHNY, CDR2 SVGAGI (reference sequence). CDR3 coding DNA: TGTGCCAGCAGTCAATACTCAAGTAACACTGAAGCTTTCTCT. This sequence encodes CASSQYSSNTEAFS.

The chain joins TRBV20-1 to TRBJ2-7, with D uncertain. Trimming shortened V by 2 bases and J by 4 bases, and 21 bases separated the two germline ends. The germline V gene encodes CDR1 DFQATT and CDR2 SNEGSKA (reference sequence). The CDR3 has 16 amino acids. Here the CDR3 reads CSARIPTITCSYEQYF. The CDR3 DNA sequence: TGCAGTGCTAGAATCCCCACCATTACATGCTCTTACGAGCAGTACTTC.

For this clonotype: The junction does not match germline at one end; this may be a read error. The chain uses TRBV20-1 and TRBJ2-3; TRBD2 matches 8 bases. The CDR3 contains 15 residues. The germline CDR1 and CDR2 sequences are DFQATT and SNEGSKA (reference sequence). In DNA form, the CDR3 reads TGCAGACCAAGTCCTGATAGCGGGATCACACATACGCAGTATTTT. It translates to CRPSPDSGITHTQYF.

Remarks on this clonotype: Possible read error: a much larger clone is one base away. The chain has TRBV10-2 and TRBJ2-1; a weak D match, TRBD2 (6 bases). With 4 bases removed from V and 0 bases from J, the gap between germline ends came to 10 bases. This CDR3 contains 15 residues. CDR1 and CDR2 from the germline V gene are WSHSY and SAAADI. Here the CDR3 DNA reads TGCGCCAGCAGTGGAGGGACTCACTCCTACAATGAGCAGTTCTTC. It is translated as CASSGGTHSYNEQFF.

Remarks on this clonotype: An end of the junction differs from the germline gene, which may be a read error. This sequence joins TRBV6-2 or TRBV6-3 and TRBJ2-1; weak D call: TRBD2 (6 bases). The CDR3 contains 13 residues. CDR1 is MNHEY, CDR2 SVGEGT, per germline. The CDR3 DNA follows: TGTGTCAGCATCGATGGCGGGAAGAATGAGCAGTTCTTC. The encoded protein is CVSIDGGKNEQFF.

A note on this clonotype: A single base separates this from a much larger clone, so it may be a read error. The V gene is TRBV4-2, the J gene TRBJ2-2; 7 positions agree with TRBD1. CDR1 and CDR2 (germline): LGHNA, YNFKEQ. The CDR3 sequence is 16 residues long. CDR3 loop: CASSTRTGANTGERFF. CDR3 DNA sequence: TGTGCCAGCAGCACACGGACAGGAGCGAACACCGGGGAGCGGTTTTTT.

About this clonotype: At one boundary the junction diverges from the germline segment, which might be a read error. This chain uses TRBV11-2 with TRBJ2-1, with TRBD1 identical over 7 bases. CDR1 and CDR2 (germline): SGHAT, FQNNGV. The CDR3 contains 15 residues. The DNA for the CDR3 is TGTGCCAGCAGTACCCGGGACAGTTCCTATAATGAGCAGTTCTTC. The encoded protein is CASSTRDSSYNEQFF.

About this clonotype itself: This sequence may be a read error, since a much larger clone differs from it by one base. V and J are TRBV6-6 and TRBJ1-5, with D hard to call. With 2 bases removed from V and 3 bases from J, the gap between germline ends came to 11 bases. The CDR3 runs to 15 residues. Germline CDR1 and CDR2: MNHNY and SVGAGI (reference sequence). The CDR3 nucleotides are TGTGCCAGCAGTTACGTGGGCGGGCCCAATCAGCCCCAGCATTTT. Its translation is CASSYVGGPNQPQHF.

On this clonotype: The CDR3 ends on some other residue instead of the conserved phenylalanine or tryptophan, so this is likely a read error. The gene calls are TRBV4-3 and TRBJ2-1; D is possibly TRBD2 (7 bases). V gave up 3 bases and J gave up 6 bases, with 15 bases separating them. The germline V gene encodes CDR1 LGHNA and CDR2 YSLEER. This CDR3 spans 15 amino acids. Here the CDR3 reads CASSHETSRGNEQFS. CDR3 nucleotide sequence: TGCGCCAGCAGCCACGAGACTAGCAGGGGCAATGAGCAGTTCTCC.